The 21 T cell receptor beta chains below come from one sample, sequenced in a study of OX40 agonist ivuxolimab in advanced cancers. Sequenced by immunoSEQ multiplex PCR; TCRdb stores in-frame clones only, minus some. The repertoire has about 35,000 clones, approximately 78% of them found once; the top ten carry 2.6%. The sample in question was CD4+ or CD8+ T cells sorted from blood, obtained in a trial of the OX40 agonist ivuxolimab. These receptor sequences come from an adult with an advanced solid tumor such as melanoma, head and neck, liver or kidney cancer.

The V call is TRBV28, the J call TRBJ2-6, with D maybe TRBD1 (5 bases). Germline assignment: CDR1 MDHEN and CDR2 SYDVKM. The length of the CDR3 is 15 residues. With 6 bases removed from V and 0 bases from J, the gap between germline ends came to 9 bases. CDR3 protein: CASRQDTSGANVLTF. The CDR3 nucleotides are TGTGCCAGCAGACAGGACACCTCTGGGGCCAACGTCCTGACTTTC.

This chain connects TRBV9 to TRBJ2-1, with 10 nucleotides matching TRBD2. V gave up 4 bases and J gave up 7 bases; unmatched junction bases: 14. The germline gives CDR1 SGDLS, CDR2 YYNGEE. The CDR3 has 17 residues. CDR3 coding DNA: TGTGCCAGCAGCATCCCCAAGAGCGGGAGGGCCAGGAATGAGCAGTTCTTC. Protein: CASSIPKSGRARNEQFF. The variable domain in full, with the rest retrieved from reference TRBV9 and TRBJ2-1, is DSGVTQTPKHLITATGQRVTLRCSPRSGDLSVYWYQQSLDQGLQFLIQYYNGEERAKGNILERFSAQQFPDLHSELNLSSLELGDSALYFCASSIPKSGRARNEQFFGPGTRLTVL.

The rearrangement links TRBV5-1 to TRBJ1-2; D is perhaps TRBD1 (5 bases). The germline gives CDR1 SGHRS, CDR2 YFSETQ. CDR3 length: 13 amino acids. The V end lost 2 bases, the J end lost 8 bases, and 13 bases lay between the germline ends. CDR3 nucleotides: TGCGCCAGCAGCTTCGGGGCAGGGAGCGGCTACACCTTC. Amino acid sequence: CASSFGAGSGYTF.

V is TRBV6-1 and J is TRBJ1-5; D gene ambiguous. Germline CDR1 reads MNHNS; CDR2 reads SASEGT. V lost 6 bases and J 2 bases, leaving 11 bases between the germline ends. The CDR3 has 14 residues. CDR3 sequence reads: CASREWRGNQPQHF. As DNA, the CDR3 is TGTGCCAGCAGAGAATGGAGGGGCAATCAGCCCCAGCATTTT.

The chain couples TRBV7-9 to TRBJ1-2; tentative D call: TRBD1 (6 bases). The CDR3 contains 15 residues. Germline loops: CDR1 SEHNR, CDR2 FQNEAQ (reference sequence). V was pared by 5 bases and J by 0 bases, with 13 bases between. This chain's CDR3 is CASSVTGSPNYGYTF. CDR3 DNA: TGTGCCAGCAGCGTAACAGGGTCCCCTAACTATGGCTACACCTTC.

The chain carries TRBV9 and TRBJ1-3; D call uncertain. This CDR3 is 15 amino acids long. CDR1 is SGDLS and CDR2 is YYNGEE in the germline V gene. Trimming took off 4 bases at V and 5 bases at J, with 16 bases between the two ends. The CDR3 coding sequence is TGTGCCAGCAGCAACCAGGCCCTGCCTAGAAACACCATATATTTT. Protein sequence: CASSNQALPRNTIYF. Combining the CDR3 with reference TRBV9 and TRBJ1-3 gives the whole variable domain DSGVTQTPKHLITATGQRVTLRCSPRSGDLSVYWYQQSLDQGLQFLIQYYNGEERAKGNILERFSAQQFPDLHSELNLSSLELGDSALYFCASSNQALPRNTIYFGEGSWLTVV.

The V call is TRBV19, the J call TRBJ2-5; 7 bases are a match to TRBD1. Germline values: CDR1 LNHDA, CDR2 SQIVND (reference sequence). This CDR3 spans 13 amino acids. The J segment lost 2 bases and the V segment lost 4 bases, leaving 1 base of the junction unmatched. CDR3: CASSTTGQETQYF. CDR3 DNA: TGTGCCAGTAGTACGACAGGGCAAGAGACCCAGTACTTC. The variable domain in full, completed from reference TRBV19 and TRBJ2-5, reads DGGITQSPKYLFRKEGQNVTLSCEQNLNHDAMYWYRQDPGQGLRLIYYSQIVNDFQKGDIAEGYSVSREKKESFPLTVTSAQKNPTAFYLCASSTTGQETQYFGPGTRLLVL.

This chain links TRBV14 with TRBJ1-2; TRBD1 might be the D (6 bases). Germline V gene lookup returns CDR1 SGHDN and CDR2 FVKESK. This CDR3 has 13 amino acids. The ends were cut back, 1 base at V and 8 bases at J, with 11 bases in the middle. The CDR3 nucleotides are TGTGCCAGCAGCCAAGCAAGGGGGAGCGGCTACACCTTC. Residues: CASSQARGSGYTF.

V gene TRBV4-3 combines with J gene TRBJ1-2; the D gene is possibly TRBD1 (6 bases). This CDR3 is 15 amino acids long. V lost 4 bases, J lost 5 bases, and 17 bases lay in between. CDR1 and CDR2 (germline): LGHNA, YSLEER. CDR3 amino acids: CASSPTYRERYGYTF. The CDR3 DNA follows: TGCGCCAGCAGCCCCACCTACAGGGAGCGATATGGCTACACCTTC.

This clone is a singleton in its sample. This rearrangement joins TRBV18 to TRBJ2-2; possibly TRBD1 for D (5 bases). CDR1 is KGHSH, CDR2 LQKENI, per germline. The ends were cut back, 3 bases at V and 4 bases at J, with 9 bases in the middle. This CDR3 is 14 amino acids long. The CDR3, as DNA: TGTGCCAGCTCACCGACAGATTTCACCGGGGAGCTGTTTTTT. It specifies CASSPTDFTGELFF.

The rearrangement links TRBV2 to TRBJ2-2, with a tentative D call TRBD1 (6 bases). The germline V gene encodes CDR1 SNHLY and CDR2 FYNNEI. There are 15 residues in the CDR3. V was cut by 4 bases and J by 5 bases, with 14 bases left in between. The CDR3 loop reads CASSARVGTTGELFF. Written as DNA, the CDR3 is TGTGCCAGCAGTGCCCGGGTCGGGACAACCGGGGAGCTGTTTTTT.

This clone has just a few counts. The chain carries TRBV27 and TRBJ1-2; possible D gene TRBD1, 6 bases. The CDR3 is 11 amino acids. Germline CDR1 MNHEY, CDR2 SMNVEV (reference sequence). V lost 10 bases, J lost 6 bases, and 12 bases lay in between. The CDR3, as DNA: TGTGCCAACAGGGAAGGTAATGGCTACACCTTC. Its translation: CANREGNGYTF.

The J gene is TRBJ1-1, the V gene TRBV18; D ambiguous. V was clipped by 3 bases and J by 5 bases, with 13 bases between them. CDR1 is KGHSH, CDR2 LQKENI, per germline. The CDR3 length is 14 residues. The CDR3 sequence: CASSPTRDGTEAFF. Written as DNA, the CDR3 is TGTGCCAGCTCACCCACAAGGGATGGAACTGAAGCTTTCTTT.

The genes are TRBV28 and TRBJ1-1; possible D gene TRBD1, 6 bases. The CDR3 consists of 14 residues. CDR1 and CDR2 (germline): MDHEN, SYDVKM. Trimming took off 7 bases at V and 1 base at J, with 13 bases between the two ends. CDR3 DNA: TGTGCCAGCATCCCAGGGGTAGGGAACACTGAAGCTTTCTTT. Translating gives CASIPGVGNTEAFF.

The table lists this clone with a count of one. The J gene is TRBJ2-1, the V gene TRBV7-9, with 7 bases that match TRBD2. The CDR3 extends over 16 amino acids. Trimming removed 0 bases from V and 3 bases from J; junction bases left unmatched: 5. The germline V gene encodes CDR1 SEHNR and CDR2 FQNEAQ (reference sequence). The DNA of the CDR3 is TGTGCCAGCAGCTTAGCCGGGGAGGGAGGCTACAATGAGCAGTTCTTC. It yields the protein CASSLAGEGGYNEQFF.

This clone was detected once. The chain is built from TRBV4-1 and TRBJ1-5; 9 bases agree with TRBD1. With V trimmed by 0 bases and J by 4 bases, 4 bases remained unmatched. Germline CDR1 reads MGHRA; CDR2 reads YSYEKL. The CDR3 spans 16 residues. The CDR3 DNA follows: TGCGCCAGCAGCCAAGAAGGGACAGGGTTAAATCAGCCCCAGCATTTT. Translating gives CASSQEGTGLNQPQHF.

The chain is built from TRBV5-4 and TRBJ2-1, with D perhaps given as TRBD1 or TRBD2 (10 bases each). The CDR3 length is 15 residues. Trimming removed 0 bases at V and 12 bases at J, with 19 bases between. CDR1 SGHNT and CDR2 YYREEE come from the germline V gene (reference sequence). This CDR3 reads CASSLDLAGDRGQFF. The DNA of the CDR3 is TGTGCCAGCAGCTTGGATCTAGCGGGGGACAGGGGGCAGTTCTTC.

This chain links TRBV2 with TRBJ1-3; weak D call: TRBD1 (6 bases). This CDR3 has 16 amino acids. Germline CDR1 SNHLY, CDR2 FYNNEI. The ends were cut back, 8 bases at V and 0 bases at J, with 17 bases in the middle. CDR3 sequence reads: CASEKEGVPSGNTIYF. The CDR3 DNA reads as TGTGCCAGCGAAAAGGAGGGGGTGCCCTCTGGAAACACCATATATTTT.

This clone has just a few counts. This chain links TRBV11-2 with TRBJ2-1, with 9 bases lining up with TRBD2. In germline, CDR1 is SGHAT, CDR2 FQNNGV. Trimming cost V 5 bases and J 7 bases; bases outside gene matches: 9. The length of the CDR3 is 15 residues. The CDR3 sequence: CASSIRPSGVNEQFF. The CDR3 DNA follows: TGTGCCAGCAGCATACGCCCTAGCGGGGTAAATGAGCAGTTCTTC.

The CDR3 spells CASSVEGDDNQPQHF. The CDR3 DNA reads TGTGCCAGCAGTGTTGAAGGGGATGACAATCAGCCCCAGCATTTT. The chain links TRBV6-1 to TRBJ1-5; a weak D match, TRBD1 (5 bases). The CDR3 consists of 15 residues. Trimming cost V 4 bases and J 3 bases, with 13 bases left between them. Per the germline V gene, CDR1 is MNHNS and CDR2 is SASEGT.

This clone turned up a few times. CDR3 bases: TGTGCCAGCAACCCAGGGGGAAGGACTGAAGCTTTCTTT. Its protein is CASNPGGRTEAFF. The rearrangement joins TRBV7-9 to TRBJ1-1; 7 bases fit TRBD1. This CDR3 has 13 amino acids. V shed 7 bases and J 5 bases; nucleotides not matched to a gene: 7. Germline loops: CDR1 SEHNR, CDR2 FQNEAQ (reference sequence).